This entry describes one T cell receptor beta chain. Antigen unknown. This specimen comes from a study of response to subunit inactivated influenza vaccine. Broader study findings: Authors suggested that a seasonal influenza vaccination recruits few new T cells each time.

TCRdb re-analysed the RT-PCR reads in MiXCR, keeping a single row per CDR3 protein. The table records 860,000 or so distinct CDR3 sequences, 20% to 25% of them present only once. CDR3 length equals 15 residues. The V gene's germline CDR1 is SGHTA and CDR2 FQGTGA. J was trimmed by 6 bases and V by 6 bases; bases with no gene match: 8. The chain uses TRBV7-3 and TRBJ2-1; 10 bases match TRBD2. This specimen was PBMCs from blood, taken less than 6 days after vaccination. The TCR originated in a man aged 45-65 years who received an inactivated influenza vaccine. CDR3 DNA sequence: TGTGCCAGCAGTACCCTAGCGGGAGCGGTCAATGAGCAGTTCTTC. Translating gives CASSTLAGAVNEQFF.